Here is one TCR beta chain with its context. Its antigen is not known. Time point noted: after neoadjuvant nivolumab, at surgical resection. The germline V gene encodes CDR1 SGHDT and CDR2 YYEEEE. V was trimmed by 4 bases and J by 4 bases, leaving 14 bases between them. CDR3 length: 14 amino acids. The protocol was immunoSEQ multiplex PCR, while the TCRdb copy is restricted to in-frame clones and leaves out a portion. The data hold about 68,000 clones, with roughly 81% observed a single time. The sample belongs to a study of neoadjuvant anti-PD-1 for oral cavity cancer. General study findings and limits: With three patients per group, TCR findings need larger cohorts.

The TCR sequence derives from a person aged 40 to 85 with oral cavity squamous cell carcinoma. The sequencing used PBMCs, collected after nivolumab (anti-PD-1) treatment. The rearrangement links TRBV5-6 to TRBJ1-2, with a tentative D call TRBD1 (5 bases). The CDR3 loop reads CASSPVGQGYGYTF. CDR3 DNA: TGTGCCAGCAGCCCTGTTGGGCAGGGCTATGGCTACACCTTC.